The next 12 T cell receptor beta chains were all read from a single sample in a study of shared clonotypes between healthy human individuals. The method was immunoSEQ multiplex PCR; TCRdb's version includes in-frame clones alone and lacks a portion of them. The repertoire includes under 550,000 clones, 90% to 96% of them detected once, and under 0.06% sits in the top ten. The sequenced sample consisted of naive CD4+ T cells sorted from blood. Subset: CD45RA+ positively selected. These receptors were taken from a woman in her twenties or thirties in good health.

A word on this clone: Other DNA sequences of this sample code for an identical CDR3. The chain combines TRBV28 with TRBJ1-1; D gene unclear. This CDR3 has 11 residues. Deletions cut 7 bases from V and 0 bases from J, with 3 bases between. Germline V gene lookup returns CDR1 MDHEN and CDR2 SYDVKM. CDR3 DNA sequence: TGTGCCAGCACCCTGAACACTGAAGCTTTCTTT. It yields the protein CASTLNTEAFF.

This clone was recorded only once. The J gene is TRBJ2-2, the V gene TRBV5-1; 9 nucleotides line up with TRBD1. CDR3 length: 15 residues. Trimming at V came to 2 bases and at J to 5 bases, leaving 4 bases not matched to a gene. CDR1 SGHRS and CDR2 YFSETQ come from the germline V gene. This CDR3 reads CASSFGDRDTGELFF. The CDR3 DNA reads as TGCGCCAGCAGCTTCGGGGACAGGGATACCGGGGAGCTGTTTTTT.

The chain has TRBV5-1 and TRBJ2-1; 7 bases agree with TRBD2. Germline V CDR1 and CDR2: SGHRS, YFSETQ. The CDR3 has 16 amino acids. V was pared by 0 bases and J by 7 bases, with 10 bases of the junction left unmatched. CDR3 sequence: CASSLDVIAGPNEQFF. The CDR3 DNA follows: TGCGCCAGCAGCTTGGATGTGATAGCGGGTCCTAATGAGCAGTTCTTC. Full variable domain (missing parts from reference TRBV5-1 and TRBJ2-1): KAGVTQTPRYLIKTRGQQVTLSCSPISGHRSVSWYQQTPGQGLQFLFEYFSETQRNKGNFPGRFSGRQFSNSRSEMNVSTLELGDSALYLCASSLDVIAGPNEQFFGPGTRLTVL.

CDR3 DNA sequence: TGTGCCAGCAGCACCATAAAAGGACCCACCAGGACAGGGTGGGATACGCAGTATTTT. It translates to CASSTIKGPTRTGWDTQYF. The chain joins TRBV11-2 to TRBJ2-3, with 8 bases matching TRBD1. The germline gives CDR1 SGHAT, CDR2 FQNNGV. With 5 bases clipped from V and 6 bases from J, the junction kept 22 bases outside the gene matches. This CDR3 contains 19 residues. The whole variable domain, filled in from reference TRBV11-2 and TRBJ2-3, reads EAGVAQSPRYKIIEKRQSVAFWCNPISGHATLYWYQQILGQGPKLLIQFQNNGVVDDSQLPKDRFSAERLKGVDSTLKIQPAKLEDSAVYLCASSTIKGPTRTGWDTQYFGPGTRLTVL.

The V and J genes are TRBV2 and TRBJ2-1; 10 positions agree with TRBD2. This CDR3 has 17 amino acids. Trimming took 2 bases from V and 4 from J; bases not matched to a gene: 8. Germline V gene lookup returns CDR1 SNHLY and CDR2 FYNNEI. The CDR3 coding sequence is TGTGCCAGCAGTGAAAGGTTTAGCGGGAGGTATTACAATGAGCAGTTCTTC. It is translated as CASSERFSGRYYNEQFF.

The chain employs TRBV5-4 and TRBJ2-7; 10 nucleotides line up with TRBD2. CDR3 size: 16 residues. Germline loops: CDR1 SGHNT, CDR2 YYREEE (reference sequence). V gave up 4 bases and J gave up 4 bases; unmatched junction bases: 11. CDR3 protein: CASSLTVTSGQYEQYF. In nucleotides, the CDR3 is TGTGCCAGCAGCCTTACCGTGACTAGCGGGCAATACGAGCAGTACTTC.

The DNA for the CDR3 is TGTGCCACCAGCCCGCACCTCTGGGGACTAGATACCTACGAGCAGTACTTC. Translation: CATSPHLWGLDTYEQYF. The V call is TRBV15, the J call TRBJ2-7; 8 nucleotides match TRBD2. The CDR3 has 17 residues. V lost 5 bases, J lost 2 bases, and 14 bases stayed unmatched. From germline, CDR1 is LNHNV and CDR2 YYDKDF (reference sequence).

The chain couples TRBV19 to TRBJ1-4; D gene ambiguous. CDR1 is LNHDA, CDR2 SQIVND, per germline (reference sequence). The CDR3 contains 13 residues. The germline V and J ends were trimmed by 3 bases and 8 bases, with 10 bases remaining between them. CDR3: CASSITRPEKLFF. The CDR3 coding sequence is TGTGCCAGTAGTATCACCCGGCCGGAAAAACTGTTTTTT.

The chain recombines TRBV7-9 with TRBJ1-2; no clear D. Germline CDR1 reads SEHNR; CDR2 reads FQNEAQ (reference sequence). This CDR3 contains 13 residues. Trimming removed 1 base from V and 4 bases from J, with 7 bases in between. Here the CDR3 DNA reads TGTGCCAGCAGCTTAGGTTCTATCTATGGCTACACCTTC. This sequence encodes CASSLGSIYGYTF.

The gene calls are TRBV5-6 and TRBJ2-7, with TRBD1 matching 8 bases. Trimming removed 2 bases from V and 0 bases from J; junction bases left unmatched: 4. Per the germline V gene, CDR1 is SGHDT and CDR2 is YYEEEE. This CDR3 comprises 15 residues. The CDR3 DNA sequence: TGTGCCAGCAGCTTTCAGGGACAGGTCTCCTACGAGCAGTACTTC. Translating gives CASSFQGQVSYEQYF. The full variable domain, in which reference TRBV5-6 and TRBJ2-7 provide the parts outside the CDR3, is DAGVTQSPTHLIKTRGQQVTLRCSPKSGHDTVSWYQQALGQGPQFIFQYYEEEERQRGNFPDRFSGHQFPNYSSELNVNALLLGDSALYLCASSFQGQVSYEQYFGPGTRLTVT.

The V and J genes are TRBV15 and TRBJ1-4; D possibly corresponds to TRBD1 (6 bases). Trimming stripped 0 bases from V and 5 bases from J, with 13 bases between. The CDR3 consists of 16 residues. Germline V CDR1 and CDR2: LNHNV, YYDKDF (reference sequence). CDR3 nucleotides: TGTGCCACCAGCAGAGATCTTATCCAGGGGAATGAAAAACTGTTTTTT. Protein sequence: CATSRDLIQGNEKLFF.

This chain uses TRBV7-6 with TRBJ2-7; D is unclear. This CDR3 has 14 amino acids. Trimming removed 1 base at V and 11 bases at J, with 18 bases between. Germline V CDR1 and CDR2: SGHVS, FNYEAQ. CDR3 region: CASSLDGTVLWKYF. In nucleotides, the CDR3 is TGTGCCAGCAGCTTAGATGGTACCGTTCTTTGGAAGTACTTC. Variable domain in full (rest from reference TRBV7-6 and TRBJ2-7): GAGVSQSPRYKVTKRGQDVALRCDPISGHVSLYWYRQALGQGPEFLTYFNYEAQQDKSGLPNDRFSAERPEGSISTLTIQRTEQRDSAMYRCASSLDGTVLWKYFGPGTRLTVT.